This passage covers 4 T cell receptor beta chains from one sample sequenced in a study of human T cells and chemical hapten exposure. Treatment specified: therapeutic diphenylcyclopropenone sensitization with weekly scalp DPC. Unique molecular identifiers were affixed to discrete cDNA molecules within the library. TCRdb re-called the reads through MiXCR, storing one row per CDR3 protein. The data show some 500 distinct CDR3 sequences, just over 65% seen once. The sequenced sample was whole blood, obtained before DPC sensitization or 2, 6, or about 24 weeks after (not recorded which). These receptors were taken from an adult with alopecia areata. Some clones in this sample may be carry-over from other donors' samples. This table probably holds off-target reads from a library built for another chain.

The chain recombines TRBV20-1 with TRBJ1-1; D is possibly TRBD1 (6 bases). Germline V gene sequence: CDR1 DFQATT, CDR2 SNEGSKA (reference sequence). Trimming pared 0 bases from V and 10 bases from J, leaving 18 bases between. This CDR3 has 14 residues. CDR3 loop: CSARDPAGGAGAFF. In nucleotides, the CDR3 is TGCAGTGCTAGAGACCCCGCGGGGGGCGCGGGAGCTTTCTTT.

V and J are TRBV19 and TRBJ1-5, with TRBD1 matching over 10 bases. Germline lookup yields CDR1 LNHDA and CDR2 SQIVND (reference sequence). The CDR3 is made up of 15 amino acids. With 4 bases clipped from V and 6 bases from J, the junction kept 6 bases outside the gene matches. CDR3 residues: CASSTGQGRVQPQHF. The CDR3 DNA reads as TGTGCCAGTAGTACGGGACAGGGGAGGGTTCAGCCCCAGCATTTT.

In this sample, this clonotype turned up a few times. The genes are TRBV4-2 and TRBJ2-5; D is ambiguous. V gave up 4 bases and J gave up 4 bases, with 10 bases separating them. Germline V gene sequence: CDR1 LGHNA, CDR2 YNFKEQ. The CDR3 sequence is 13 residues long. The CDR3 coding sequence is TGTGCCAGCAGCCTGGCCCTGCGAGAGACCCAGTACTTC. As protein: CASSLALRETQYF.

This clonotype was seen more than once but under ten times. The chain recombines TRBV2 with TRBJ2-3; the match to TRBD2 covers 13 bases. CDR1 is SNHLY, CDR2 FYNNEI, per germline. This CDR3 has 18 residues. Unmatched junction bases numbered 14, after V lost 4 bases and J lost 7 bases. The CDR3 here is CASSGEFQTSGRWNTQYF. The CDR3 nucleotides are TGTGCCAGCAGTGGAGAGTTCCAGACTAGCGGGAGGTGGAATACGCAGTATTTT.